This record covers a single TCR beta chain. Its antigen is as yet unknown. This beta chain slipped into a library made for alpha chains as a stray read, so its size is not meaningful. The data are from a study of spatial heterogeneity in lung cancer. Study findings and constraints: Resection saw ubiquitous expanded tumor TCRs appear in blood more than follow-up did.

Time point indicated: sample taken at primary tumor resection. Tumor, nontumor lung or frozen PBMC supplied whole RNA that was sequenced unsorted. The donors comprised 70 to 85 untreated early-stage non-small cell lung cancer patients. Single TCR cDNA molecules each had their own unique molecular identifier. In TCRdb, the 5' RACE reads were re-called with MiXCR into one record per CDR3 protein. Among about 5,400 distinct CDR3 sequences, around a third were seen once, and the ten largest hold 3% to 4%. The CDR3 has 15 residues. The junction had 6 bases not matched to a gene; V was cut back by 5 bases and J by 1 base. Germline V gene sequence: CDR1 WSHSY, CDR2 SAAADI.

The source material was PBMCs, sampled at surgery. The origin of this receptor is a female donor with early-stage non-small cell lung cancer. The chain links TRBV10-2 to TRBJ2-5; TRBD2 matches 8 bases. The CDR3 reads CASSKGGGTQETQYF. For the CDR3, the DNA is TGCGCCAGCAGTAAGGGCGGGGGGACCCAAGAGACCCAGTACTTC.